The 15 T cell receptor beta chains below were found in one sample sequenced in a study of naive and memory T cell subsets. The library had UMIs added by 3' ligation of an oligonucleotide to TCR cDNA. The SP2 primer and nested alpha and beta constant region primers amplified ligated cDNA in four rounds. TCRdb re-called the 5' RACE reads with MiXCR, one entry per CDR3 protein. The sample gives approximately 49,000 distinct CDR3 sequences, about 4.5% of which show up once; around 0.8% is in the top ten. The receptors originated from a female donor in good health.

Turning to this clonotype: Being one base from a much bigger clone, this may be a read error. The genes are TRBV25-1 and TRBJ1-6, with unresolved D. The V end was cut by 4 bases, the J end by 6 bases, with 10 bases between. The CDR3 covers 14 residues. CDR1 is MGHDK and CDR2 is SYGVNS in the germline V gene. The CDR3 nucleotides are TGTGCCAGCAGTGTATCAAGGAGTAATTCACCCCTCCACTTT. It translates to CASSVSRSNSPLHF.

This clonotype was found many times. The chain carries TRBV28 and TRBJ2-3, with 7 nucleotides matching TRBD2. This CDR3 has 12 amino acids. Germline V gives CDR1 MDHEN, CDR2 SYDVKM. Trimming at V came to 4 bases and at J to 6 bases, leaving 1 base not matched to a gene. The CDR3 is CASSSLADTQYF. The CDR3 DNA is TGTGCCAGCAGTTCACTAGCGGATACGCAGTATTTT.

This clonotype was counted at least ten times. The chain uses TRBV9 and TRBJ2-7; the D gene is possibly TRBD1 (5 bases). V shed 0 bases and J shed 3 bases, with 13 bases lying between them. The CDR3 has 15 amino acids. In germline, CDR1 is SGDLS, CDR2 YYNGEE. In nucleotides, the CDR3 is TGTGCCAGCAGCGTAGGCAGGGTTGGACGCTACGAGCAGTACTTC. Amino acid sequence: CASSVGRVGRYEQYF. Variable domain in full (rest from reference TRBV9 and TRBJ2-7): DSGVTQTPKHLITATGQRVTLRCSPRSGDLSVYWYQQSLDQGLQFLIQYYNGEERAKGNILERFSAQQFPDLHSELNLSSLELGDSALYFCASSVGRVGRYEQYFGPGTRLTVT.

In this sample, this clonotype turned up many times. The chain couples TRBV28 to TRBJ2-7; D could derive from TRBD1 or TRBD2 (5 bases each). V lost 6 bases to trimming and J lost 5 bases, with 20 bases between them. Germline-derived CDR1 and CDR2 are MDHEN and SYDVKM. CDR3 size: 15 residues. The CDR3 DNA sequence: TGTGCCAGCAGCGAACGATTAGGGGAGAGGCACGAGCAGTACTTC. Its translation is CASSERLGERHEQYF.

This clonotype was recorded many times. This chain links TRBV27 with TRBJ2-5; the D gene is possibly TRBD2 (5 bases). V gave up 5 bases and J gave up 5 bases, with 12 bases separating them. From germline, CDR1 is MNHEY and CDR2 SMNVEV (reference sequence). The CDR3 totals 13 residues. The CDR3 loop reads CASSHGVQETQYF. The CDR3 DNA sequence: TGTGCCAGCAGTCACGGGGTTCAGGAGACCCAGTACTTC.

This clonotype was detected ten times or more. This chain connects TRBV18 to TRBJ2-7; D possibly corresponds to TRBD1 (6 bases). Between the trimmed V and J ends, which lost 4 bases and 5 bases, there was a span of 12 bases. Germline loops: CDR1 KGHSH, CDR2 LQKENI. The CDR3 is 13 residues long. CDR3 DNA sequence: TGTGCCAGCTCACGCTCGGCAGGGGACGAGCAGTACTTC. Translating it yields CASSRSAGDEQYF.

Many counts were recorded for this clonotype. The J gene is TRBJ2-1, the V gene TRBV10-1; 7 bases match TRBD2. Germline CDR1 WNHNN, CDR2 SYGVQD (reference sequence). Trimming took 2 bases from V and 9 from J; bases not matched to a gene: 4. CDR3 length: 13 amino acids. In nucleotides, the CDR3 is TGCGCCAGCAGTGAGACTAGCGTTAGTGAGCAGTTCTTC. It is translated as CASSETSVSEQFF.

There are many counts of this clonotype. Here the CDR3 DNA reads TGTGCCAGCAGCCGACGACAGGACCAGGGCACAGATACGCAGTATTTT. Encoded protein: CASSRRQDQGTDTQYF. This chain uses TRBV7-8 with TRBJ2-3, with a weak D call TRBD1 (6 bases). Germline V gene sequence: CDR1 SGHVS, CDR2 FQNEAQ. V was pared by 5 bases and J by 1 base, with 16 bases between. The CDR3 has 16 residues. Using reference TRBV7-8 and TRBJ2-3 for the parts outside the CDR3, the full variable domain is GAGVSQSPRYKVAKRGQDVALRCDPISGHVSLFWYQQALGQGPEFLTYFQNEAQLDKSGLPSDRFFAERPEGSVSTLKIQRTQQEDSAVYLCASSRRQDQGTDTQYFGPGTRLTVL.

In this sample, this clonotype turned up many times. The chain carries TRBV7-3 and TRBJ2-1; TRBD1 might be the D (5 bases). The V gene lost 5 bases and the J gene lost 5 bases, with 16 bases spanning the gap. The CDR3 totals 15 residues. Germline V CDR1 and CDR2: SGHTA, FQGTGA. In nucleotides, the CDR3 is TGTGCCAGCAGCCCAGGACACCTCCCCCACAATGAGCAGTTCTTC. Translation: CASSPGHLPHNEQFF. The full variable domain, in which reference TRBV7-3 and TRBJ2-1 provide the parts outside the CDR3, is GAGVSQTPSNKVTEKGKYVELRCDPISGHTALYWYRQSLGQGPEFLIYFQGTGAADDSGLPNDRFFAVRPEGSVSTLKIQRTERGDSAVYLCASSPGHLPHNEQFFGPGTRLTVL.

V gene TRBV5-1 combines with J gene TRBJ2-7; D is uncertain. This CDR3 is built from 14 residues. Germline-derived CDR1 and CDR2 are SGHRS and YFSETQ. Trimming cost V 0 bases and J 2 bases, with 9 bases left between them. The CDR3 here is CASSLDPATYEQYF. DNA of the CDR3: TGCGCCAGCAGCTTGGATCCAGCAACCTACGAGCAGTACTTC. Full variable domain (remainder filled in from reference TRBV5-1 and TRBJ2-7): KAGVTQTPRYLIKTRGQQVTLSCSPISGHRSVSWYQQTPGQGLQFLFEYFSETQRNKGNFPGRFSGRQFSNSRSEMNVSTLELGDSALYLCASSLDPATYEQYFGPGTRLTVT.

This clonotype was detected ten times or more. V gene TRBV5-1 combines with J gene TRBJ1-2; no reliable D call. Trimming shortened V by 0 bases and J by 6 bases, and 9 bases separated the two germline ends. Germline CDR1 SGHRS, CDR2 YFSETQ. The CDR3 is made up of 13 amino acids. The CDR3 DNA reads TGCGCCAGCAGCTTGGGGAGACAAGATGGCTACACCTTC. Translation: CASSLGRQDGYTF.

Details on this clonotype: A clone one base away is much larger, so this may be a read error. The chain recombines TRBV29-1 with TRBJ2-3; no firm D call. The CDR3 consists of 13 residues. Germline-derived CDR1 and CDR2 are SQVTM and ANQGSEA. Trimming left V 0 bases short and J 2 bases short, with 6 bases between. The CDR3 sequence is CSVEDRYTDTQYF. CDR3 DNA sequence: TGCAGCGTTGAAGATCGGTACACAGATACGCAGTATTTT.

About this clonotype: A read error may be the cause here, since a much bigger clone is one base away. The chain joins TRBV7-9 to TRBJ2-4, with D uncertain. Trimming shortened V by 5 bases and J by 8 bases, and 16 bases separated the two germline ends. This CDR3 has 14 residues. The germline V gene encodes CDR1 SEHNR and CDR2 FQNEAQ (reference sequence). CDR3 DNA sequence: TGTGCCAGCAGCCCCCTAGGATGTGGGGACATTCAGTACTTC. Translated: CASSPLGCGDIQYF.

This clonotype has at least ten counts. The J gene is TRBJ2-7, the V gene TRBV6-2 or TRBV6-3; D not resolved. From germline, CDR1 is MNHEY and CDR2 SVGEGT. V lost 7 bases and J 0 bases, leaving 7 bases between the germline ends. CDR3 length equals 12 residues. CDR3 bases: TGTGCCAGCAAGCCCAACTCCTACGAGCAGTACTTC. Translation gives CASKPNSYEQYF.

The chain uses TRBV6-1 and TRBJ2-6; D gene unclear. The CDR3 spans 15 residues. The germline V gene encodes CDR1 MNHNS and CDR2 SASEGT. Trimming removed 4 bases from V and 4 bases from J, with 11 bases in between. In DNA form, the CDR3 reads TGTGCCAGCAGTGGCGACACCATCGGGGCCAACGTCCTGACTTTC. Translated: CASSGDTIGANVLTF.